This TCR beta chain comes out of a study of Graves' ophthalmopathy and Graves' hyperthyroidism. The V gene's germline CDR1 is SGHVS and CDR2 FNYEAQ. The CDR3 totals 15 residues. V was pared by 7 bases and J by 5 bases, with 4 bases of the junction left unmatched. General study results and limits: Sensitivity of roughly 64% and specificity of under 85% were achieved by the model that predicted ophthalmopathy progression.

Note on this clonotype: The antigen remains undetermined.

RNA transcripts served as template for amplifying TCR beta CDR3 sequences. Second-round multiplex PCR followed a first-round RT-PCR using HTBI primers. TCRdb re-called the multiplex PCR reads through MiXCR, storing one row per CDR3 protein. The sample carries about 740,000 distinct CDR3 sequences, roughly 40% recorded once. A duration under 3 months, NOSPECS ≥4, CAS ≥3 and moderate-to-severe activity characterized the donors with ophthalmopathy. This TCR was sampled from an adult man with Graves' ophthalmopathy. The chain employs TRBV7-6 and TRBJ2-2, with 13 bases fitting TRBD2. The sample comprised peripheral blood. The CDR3 DNA reads as TGTGCCAGCACAGGGACTAGCGGGACGACCGGGGAGCTGTTTTTT. Amino acid sequence: CASTGTSGTTGELFF.